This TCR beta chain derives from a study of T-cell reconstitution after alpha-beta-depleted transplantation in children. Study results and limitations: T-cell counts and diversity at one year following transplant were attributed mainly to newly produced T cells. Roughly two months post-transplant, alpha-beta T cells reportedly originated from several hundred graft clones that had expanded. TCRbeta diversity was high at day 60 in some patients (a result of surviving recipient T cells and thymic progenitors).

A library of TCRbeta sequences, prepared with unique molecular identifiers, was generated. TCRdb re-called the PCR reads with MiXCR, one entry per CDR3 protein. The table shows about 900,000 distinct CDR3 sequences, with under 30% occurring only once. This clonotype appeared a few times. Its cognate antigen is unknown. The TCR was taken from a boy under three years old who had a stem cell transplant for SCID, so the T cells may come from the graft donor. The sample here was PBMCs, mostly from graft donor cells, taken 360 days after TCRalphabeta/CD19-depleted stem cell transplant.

The CDR3: CASSLHERAGQFF. CDR3 sequence (DNA): TGTGCCAGCAGTTTGCATGAAAGGGCTGGGCAGTTCTTC. The genes are TRBV28 and TRBJ2-1; D remains ambiguous. CDR3 length equals 13 residues. Germline lookup yields CDR1 MDHEN and CDR2 SYDVKM. V dropped 3 bases and J dropped 12 bases, with 15 bases sitting between them. The complete variable domain, with remaining parts taken from reference TRBV28 and TRBJ2-1, reads DVKVTQSSRYLVKRTGEKVFLECVQDMDHENMFWYRQDPGLGLRLIYFSYDVKMKEKGDIPEGYSVSREKKERFSLILESASTNQTSMYLCASSLHERAGQFFGPGTRLTVL.